A single sample is the source of the 13 T cell receptor beta chains below, sequenced in a study of response to subunit inactivated influenza vaccine. MiXCR, applied by TCRdb to the RT-PCR reads, yields one record per CDR3 protein. The data hold hundreds of thousands of distinct CDR3 sequences, with around 11% observed a single time. The sample was also linked to a second study, of T cells expressing NK-cell markers. That study reports: It was by 5'RACE template switching with UMIs that TCR beta cDNA was made.

Sequenced material: PBMCs from blood, taken on the day of vaccination. Receptor source: a man in his forties or fifties who received an inactivated influenza vaccine.

The table lists this clonotype with a few counts. The chain uses TRBV7-9 and TRBJ1-3; D gene uncertain. The germline V gene encodes CDR1 SEHNR and CDR2 FQNEAQ (reference sequence). The CDR3 is made up of 15 amino acids. Trimming stripped 3 bases from V and 7 bases from J, with 16 bases between. The CDR3 sequence: CASSFPGLDRNTIYF. DNA of the CDR3: TGTGCCAGCAGCTTCCCGGGCTTAGATCGGAACACCATATATTTT.

V usage is TRBV25-1 and J usage is TRBJ2-5; 7 bases are shared with TRBD2. The V gene end was trimmed by 0 bases and the J gene end by 4 bases; junction bases not matched to a gene: 5. The CDR3 has 15 residues. Germline assignment: CDR1 MGHDK and CDR2 SYGVNS. CDR3 DNA: TGTGCCAGCAGTGAATATAAGGGCGGGAGAGAGACCCAGTACTTC. It encodes CASSEYKGGRETQYF.

V gene TRBV9 combines with J gene TRBJ2-7, with D unresolved. There are 13 residues in the CDR3. Germline CDR1 is SGDLS and CDR2 is YYNGEE. Trimming stripped 3 bases from V and 1 base from J, with 8 bases between. This chain's CDR3 is CASSGDLSYEQYF. CDR3 nucleotide sequence: TGTGCCAGCAGCGGGGATCTTTCCTACGAGCAGTACTTC.

The table lists this clonotype with a few counts. This chain joins TRBV7-8 and TRBJ2-5; D gene ambiguous. Germline V gives CDR1 SGHVS, CDR2 FQNEAQ. The CDR3 loop spans 12 amino acids. V shed 1 base and J shed 7 bases, with 7 bases lying between them. The DNA for the CDR3 is TGTGCCAGCAGCTTAGAAACGGGGACCCAGTACTTC. Its translation is CASSLETGTQYF.

This clonotype has ten or more counts. The rearrangement links TRBV12-3 or TRBV12-4 to TRBJ1-4; D is undetermined. This CDR3 spans 15 amino acids. The ends were cut back, 5 bases at V and 0 bases at J, with 10 bases in the middle. The CDR3 protein is CASSPRRATNEKLFF. DNA for the CDR3: TGTGCCAGCAGTCCCAGGCGGGCAACTAATGAAAAACTGTTTTTT.

This clonotype was seen many times. This chain links TRBV12-3 or TRBV12-4 with TRBJ2-5, with D unresolved. The CDR3 covers 13 residues. The V end lost 6 bases, the J end lost 5 bases, and 13 bases lay between the germline ends. The CDR3, as DNA: TGTGCCAGCAGGAGCGAGGTGGGGGAGACCCAGTACTTC. Translating gives CASRSEVGETQYF.

The chain couples TRBV30 to TRBJ2-7; 7 bases are shared with TRBD2. Germline CDR1 reads GTSNPN; CDR2 reads SVGIG (reference sequence). This CDR3 region has 15 residues. Germline trimming cut 1 base from V and 6 bases from J; bases unmatched to any gene: 12. The CDR3 bases are TGTGCCTGGAGTGCAAGACAGAGGGAGGGCTTCGAGCAGTACTTC. Amino acids: CAWSARQREGFEQYF.

V gene TRBV11-2 combines with J gene TRBJ2-1; D remains unclear. With 5 bases removed from V and 11 bases from J, the gap between germline ends came to 16 bases. CDR1 is SGHAT and CDR2 is FQNNGV in the germline V gene. CDR3 size: 13 residues. CDR3 amino acids: CASSEGKGRKQFF. For the CDR3, the DNA is TGTGCCAGCAGCGAAGGGAAGGGTAGAAAGCAGTTCTTC.

This clonotype was counted a few times. This rearrangement joins TRBV5-1 to TRBJ2-7; TRBD1 or TRBD2 may be the D gene (5 bases each). Per germline, CDR1 SGHRS and CDR2 YFSETQ. CDR3 length equals 14 residues. V shed 3 bases and J shed 2 bases, with 12 bases lying between them. The CDR3 reads CASSSGRPPYEQYF. The CDR3 DNA reads TGCGCCAGCAGCTCGGGACGGCCACCCTACGAGCAGTACTTC. Combining the CDR3 with reference TRBV5-1 and TRBJ2-7 gives the whole variable domain KAGVTQTPRYLIKTRGQQVTLSCSPISGHRSVSWYQQTPGQGLQFLFEYFSETQRNKGNFPGRFSGRQFSNSRSEMNVSTLELGDSALYLCASSSGRPPYEQYFGPGTRLTVT.

In DNA form, the CDR3 reads TGTGCCAGCAGTACCGGACCTAACTACGAGCAGTACTTC. It specifies CASSTGPNYEQYF. The J gene is TRBJ2-7, the V gene TRBV2, with unresolved D. The CDR3 is 13 amino acids. Trimming stripped 5 bases from V and 3 bases from J, with 11 bases between. Germline values: CDR1 SNHLY, CDR2 FYNNEI.

At least ten counts were recorded for this clonotype. This chain links TRBV29-1 with TRBJ2-1; 10 nucleotides align to TRBD2. Losses at the gene ends were 4 bases for V and 4 bases for J; bases not matched to a gene: 4. The CDR3 has 14 amino acids. Germline CDR1 SQVTM, CDR2 ANQGSEA. The CDR3 bases are TGCAGCGTTGCGTGGACTAGCGGATACAATGAGCAGTTCTTC. It is translated as CSVAWTSGYNEQFF.

This chain uses TRBV4-3 with TRBJ2-1, with D unclear. This CDR3 comprises 16 residues. From germline, CDR1 is LGHNA and CDR2 YSLEER. Trimming took off 0 bases at V and 2 bases at J, with 11 bases between the two ends. The DNA for the CDR3 is TGCGCCAGCAGCCAAGATCTGGGCGGCCCCTACAATGAGCAGTTCTTC. It translates to CASSQDLGGPYNEQFF.

The J gene is TRBJ2-1, the V gene TRBV29-1; TRBD2 matches 13 bases. Trimming cost V 5 bases and J 2 bases; bases outside gene matches: 12. This CDR3 contains 18 residues. Germline V lookup: CDR1 SQVTM, CDR2 ANQGSEA. Written as DNA, the CDR3 is TGCAGCGTTCTGCTGAGACTAGCGGGGGGAAATACCTACAATGAGCAGTTCTTC. Translated, it gives CSVLLRLAGGNTYNEQFF.